This T cell receptor beta chain appears in the sequencing data of a study of metastatic and nonmetastatic thyroid tumors. This clone was picked up many times. The CDR3 consists of 11 residues. V was pared by 1 base and J by 4 bases, with 1 base between. Per the original methods: A distant-metastasis classifier for papillary thyroid cancer was built using CDR3 differences across clinicopathological groups. With MiXCR, TCRdb called clones anew from the PCR reads. The V and J calls, along with clone size, are taken from TCRdb and not from the paper's own processing. The top ten hold about 13% of the sample, which has about 70,000 clones, 15% to 20% seen once. Treatment of any kind had been given to no patient before thyroid surgery.

What was sequenced was blood. The origin of this receptor is a female donor with papillary thyroid cancer or a benign thyroid nodule (not recorded which). Some clones in this sample may be carry-over from other donors' samples. The J gene is TRBJ1-1, the V gene TRBV12-3 or TRBV12-4; D is unclear. CDR3 DNA: TGTGCCAGCAGTTTAGGCACTGAAGCTTTCTTT. Protein: CASSLGTEAFF.